These 10 T cell receptor beta chains originate from one sample sequenced in a study of tumor and adjacent non-tumor tissue in lung cancer. This sample's RNA came from whole unsorted tissue. This non-tumor lung sample came from over 3 cm beyond the tumor edge. TCRbeta libraries were built with three rounds of nested PCR, modified from ARM-PCR. TCRdb reprocessed the multiplex PCR reads with MiXCR, giving one entry per CDR3 protein. The sample carries 50,000 or so distinct CDR3 sequences, about 70% recorded once. Sequenced material: distant non-tumor lung tissue. Every receptor here comes from a woman in her fifties or sixties with non-small cell lung cancer.

The J gene is TRBJ2-7, the V gene TRBV4-1; TRBD1 aligns across 8 bases. Looked up from germline, CDR1 is MGHRA and CDR2 is YSYEKL. The CDR3 totals 14 residues. The CDR3 nucleotides read TGCGGTAGCAGCTCGCGGACAGGGTTATACGAGCAGTACTTC. Its translation is CGSSSRTGLYEQYF.

This chain links TRBV6-5 with TRBJ1-1, with a possible D match to TRBD1 (5 bases). Deletions cut 6 bases from V and 8 bases from J, with 22 bases between. The CDR3 is 15 residues long. Germline values: CDR1 MNHEY, CDR2 SVGAGI. The DNA for the CDR3 is TGTGCCAGCAGGGATACAAGGGGCTGGAGTACAGAAGCTTTCTTT. This sequence encodes CASRDTRGWSTEAFF.

By sample fraction, this clonotype is medium-sized. The V gene is TRBV12-3 or TRBV12-4, the J gene TRBJ2-1; D may correspond to TRBD1 or TRBD2 (5 bases each). The CDR3 spans 14 residues. V was pared by 7 bases and J by 9 bases, with 19 bases between. The CDR3: CASKFFGGRAEQFF. In DNA form, the CDR3 reads TGTGCCAGCAAGTTCTTTGGGGGTAGAGCTGAGCAGTTCTTC.

As concerns this clonotype: One junction end disagrees with the germline gene, perhaps due to a read error. V and J are TRBV12-3 or TRBV12-4 and TRBJ1-6; D is ambiguous. CDR3 length equals 14 residues. CDR3 loop: CANSNGEANSPLHF. The CDR3 DNA sequence: TGTGCCAACAGTAACGGAGAGGCCAATTCACCCCTCCACTTT.

CDR3 nucleotides: TGTGCCAGCAGTTTCAAGAGGGGACTCGTAGAAAATCAGCCCCAGCATTTT. Protein: CASSFKRGLVENQPQHF. The chain couples TRBV6-2 or TRBV6-3 to TRBJ1-5; tentative D call: TRBD1 (5 bases). This CDR3 spans 17 amino acids. Looked up from germline, CDR1 is MNHEY and CDR2 is SVGEGT. Trimming cost V 4 bases and J 4 bases, with 20 bases left between them.

As concerns this clonotype: A much larger clonotype is one base distant, so this may be a read error. This chain connects TRBV12-3 or TRBV12-4 to TRBJ2-3, with D tentatively TRBD1 or TRBD2 (5 bases each). This CDR3 has 15 residues. The CDR3 sequence is CASSHRDGSTDMQYF. As DNA, the CDR3 is TGTGCCAGCAGTCACCGGGACGGTAGCACAGATATGCAGTATTTT.

On this clonotype: No conserved phenylalanine or tryptophan ends this CDR3, so it is likely a read error. The gene calls are TRBV11-3 and TRBJ2-7; D is possibly TRBD1 or TRBD2 (6 bases each). Germline V gives CDR1 SGHNT, CDR2 YENEEA. The CDR3 totals 15 residues. The CDR3 region has the DNA TGTGCCAGCAGTTTGCGGCAGGGGACTTCTTACGAACAGTACTTA. This gives the protein CASSLRQGTSYEQYL.

This clonotype was counted many times. In DNA, the CDR3 is TGCGCCAGCAGCCAAGATCCGGGACAATTCTCTGGGGCCAACGTCCTGACTTTC. Translation gives CASSQDPGQFSGANVLTF. This chain uses TRBV4-3 with TRBJ2-6; TRBD1 might be the D (6 bases). The CDR3 has 18 amino acids. V dropped 0 bases and J dropped 0 bases, with 12 bases sitting between them. Germline V CDR1 and CDR2: LGHNA, YSLEER.

Remarks on this clonotype: The final CDR3 position lacks the conserved phenylalanine or tryptophan, pointing to a likely read error. It is unclear where the CDR3 begins or ends on the DNA, so no DNA is shown, and the CDR3 is as TCRdb lists it. V and J are TRBV6-5 and TRBJ2-5; the D call TRBD1 from the table was never checked on the DNA. Termini included, the CDR3 measures 14 amino acids. CDR1 and CDR2 (germline): MNHEY, SVGAGI. The CDR3 spells CASSAQGEEETQCL.

Comments on this clonotype: One end of the junction is discordant with germline, which a read error may explain. The CDR3 sequence is CPSSPGQGSDTQYF. CDR3 bases: TGTCCCAGTTCTCCGGGACAGGGGTCAGATACGCAGTATTTT. V is TRBV6-4 and J is TRBJ2-3; 10 nucleotides match TRBD1. CDR1 and CDR2 from the germline V gene are MRHNA and SNTAGT. The CDR3 loop spans 14 amino acids.